These 10 T cell receptor beta chains originate from one sample sequenced in a study of CD8 T cells in Susac syndrome. It was with random hexamers that about 0.45 to 1 ug RNA was reverse transcribed. One entry per CDR3 protein, called by TCRdb with MiXCR from the immunoSEQ multiplex PCR reads. The table includes 170,000 or so distinct CDR3 sequences, over 85% detected once. The sample comprised CD4+ T cells from PBMCs. These receptor sequences come from a human donor with multiple sclerosis.

A few counts support this clonotype. This chain uses TRBV6-6 with TRBJ2-7, with 8 bases lining up with TRBD1. The V gene's germline CDR1 is MNHNY and CDR2 SVGAGI (reference sequence). This CDR3 is built from 13 residues. V lost 2 bases, J lost 7 bases, and 4 bases stayed unmatched. The DNA for the CDR3 is TGTGCCAGCAGTTACCTCCGGGACAGGGAGCAGTACTTC. Protein product: CASSYLRDREQYF.

The chain combines TRBV5-1 with TRBJ1-1; weak D call: TRBD1 (5 bases). The CDR3 is made up of 14 amino acids. In germline, CDR1 is SGHRS, CDR2 YFSETQ. Trimming pared 5 bases from V and 4 bases from J, leaving 15 bases between. This CDR3 is CASSSREGSTEAFF. CDR3 sequence (DNA): TGCGCCAGCAGTTCCCGGGAGGGGAGCACTGAAGCTTTCTTT.

The chain carries TRBV5-1 and TRBJ2-1, with D perhaps matching TRBD1 (5 bases). The CDR3 is made up of 15 amino acids. V was shortened by 1 base and J by 6 bases, with 14 bases between the two germline ends. Germline CDR1 reads SGHRS; CDR2 reads YFSETQ. As DNA, the CDR3 is TGCGCCAGCAGCTTGCTTGTGGACATCAGCAATGAGCAGTTCTTC. Its protein is CASSLLVDISNEQFF.

J is TRBJ1-1 and V is TRBV2; D unresolved. Trimming left V 4 bases short and J 6 bases short, with 18 bases between. The length of the CDR3 is 15 residues. Germline CDR1 reads SNHLY; CDR2 reads FYNNEI. In DNA form, the CDR3 reads TGTGCCAGCAGTGTCGGGATGGGAAGGAGGGCTGAAGCTTTCTTT. It encodes CASSVGMGRRAEAFF.

The chain has TRBV6-2 or TRBV6-3 and TRBJ1-1; D not resolved. The V and J ends lost 6 bases and 5 bases respectively, with 13 bases between them. Germline V gene lookup returns CDR1 MNHEY and CDR2 SVGEGT. This CDR3 is 13 amino acids long. CDR3 loop: CASSPEGFTEAFF. CDR3 sequence (DNA): TGTGCCAGCAGCCCGGAGGGATTTACTGAAGCTTTCTTT.

This clonotype was counted once. V usage is TRBV18 and J usage is TRBJ2-5, with 8 positions matching TRBD2. V lost 0 bases and J lost 0; bases outside the gene matches: 6. Germline CDR1 is KGHSH and CDR2 is LQKENI. This CDR3 is built from 17 residues. This CDR3 is CASSPPMRGVYQETQYF. The CDR3 DNA is TGTGCCAGCTCACCACCGATGCGGGGGGTGTACCAAGAGACCCAGTACTTC.

The chain uses TRBV20-1 and TRBJ2-7; D is unresolved. The CDR3 spans 10 residues. Germline loops: CDR1 DFQATT, CDR2 SNEGSKA (reference sequence). The V gene lost 4 bases and the J gene lost 5 bases, with 6 bases spanning the gap. The CDR3 loop is CSAKANEQYF. DNA for the CDR3: TGCAGTGCTAAAGCGAACGAGCAGTACTTC.

The chain couples TRBV2 to TRBJ2-5, with D perhaps TRBD2 (5 bases). The V gene lost 6 bases and the J gene lost 1 base, with 6 bases spanning the gap. This CDR3 comprises 12 residues. The germline CDR1 and CDR2 sequences are SNHLY and FYNNEI. The CDR3 DNA sequence: TGTGCCAGCAGCGCGGGCCAAGAGACCCAGTACTTC. Its protein is CASSAGQETQYF.

This chain connects TRBV3-1 to TRBJ2-6, with D possibly being TRBD1 (5 bases). Germline V gene data show CDR1 as LGHDT and CDR2 as YNNKEL (reference sequence). V was pared by 4 bases and J by 0 bases, with 16 bases between. This CDR3 is 18 amino acids long. CDR3 residues: CASSLYLQAISGANVLTF. CDR3 DNA: TGTGCCAGCAGCCTTTACCTACAGGCTATCTCTGGGGCCAACGTCCTGACTTTC.

V usage is TRBV7-3 and J usage is TRBJ2-5; D is perhaps TRBD1 (5 bases). The CDR3 is made up of 14 amino acids. Trimming took off 2 bases at V and 5 bases at J, with 12 bases between the two ends. CDR1 is SGHTA and CDR2 is FQGTGA in the germline V gene. This CDR3 is CASSLGGAGETQYF. The DNA for the CDR3 is TGTGCCAGCAGCTTAGGTGGGGCTGGGGAGACCCAGTACTTC.